One sample yielded the 30 T cell receptor beta chains listed below, sequenced in a study of response to subunit inactivated influenza vaccine. In TCRdb, the RT-PCR reads were re-called with MiXCR into one record per CDR3 protein. The sample consists of more than 500,000 distinct CDR3 sequences, 10% to 12% of them appearing once. A further study also used this sample, focusing on T cells expressing NK-cell markers. That paper notes: As the method of synthesis, 5'RACE template switching with UMIs yielded TCR beta cDNA.

This specimen was PBMCs from blood, taken on the day of vaccination. Source of these receptors: a man aged 50 to 59 who received an inactivated influenza vaccine.

This clonotype was picked up many times. V usage is TRBV29-1 and J usage is TRBJ2-7; 13 nucleotides align to TRBD2. Germline V CDR1 and CDR2: SQVTM, ANQGSEA. Unmatched junction bases numbered 8, after V lost 4 bases and J lost 5 bases. The CDR3 consists of 15 residues. CDR3 nucleotides: TGCAGCGTTGCCCCGGGACTAGCGGGATCCCACGAGCAGTACTTC. Protein product: CSVAPGLAGSHEQYF.

This clonotype was observed a handful of times. Here the CDR3 reads CASIYGGTGTEAFF. The CDR3 nucleotides are TGTGCCAGCATTTATGGAGGGACGGGCACTGAAGCTTTCTTT. The chain uses TRBV28 and TRBJ1-1; maybe TRBD1 (5 bases). Looked up from germline, CDR1 is MDHEN and CDR2 is SYDVKM. This CDR3 contains 14 residues. V was trimmed by 7 bases and J by 4 bases, leaving 16 bases between them. The full variable domain, rest sourced from reference TRBV28 and TRBJ1-1, is DVKVTQSSRYLVKRTGEKVFLECVQDMDHENMFWYRQDPGLGLRLIYFSYDVKMKEKGDIPEGYSVSREKKERFSLILESASTNQTSMYLCASIYGGTGTEAFFGQGTRLTVV.

This clonotype appeared many times. The genes are TRBV27 and TRBJ2-5; D not resolved. Germline V CDR1 and CDR2: MNHEY, SMNVEV (reference sequence). V was clipped by 2 bases and J by 2 bases, with 3 bases between them. The CDR3 consists of 12 residues. The CDR3 reads CASSLVQETQYF. The CDR3 bases are TGTGCCAGCAGTTTAGTTCAAGAGACCCAGTACTTC.

This clonotype was seen at least ten times. The genes are TRBV12-3 or TRBV12-4 and TRBJ2-3; the D call may be TRBD1 or TRBD2 (6 bases each). CDR3 length: 16 amino acids. The ends were cut back, 3 bases at V and 0 bases at J, with 13 bases in the middle. The CDR3 loop is CASSFGWGASTDTQYF. DNA of the CDR3: TGTGCCAGCAGTTTCGGGTGGGGGGCTAGCACAGATACGCAGTATTTT.

This clonotype was counted between two and nine times. The chain is built from TRBV15 and TRBJ2-5; 7 bases align to TRBD2. Trimming took 3 bases from V and 3 from J; bases not matched to a gene: 7. This CDR3 is built from 15 residues. Germline V gives CDR1 LNHNV, CDR2 YYDKDF (reference sequence). CDR3 amino acids: CATSSWGLSEETQYF. The CDR3 coding sequence is TGTGCCACCAGCAGCTGGGGACTATCCGAAGAGACCCAGTACTTC.

This clonotype has only a few counts. The V and J genes are TRBV29-1 and TRBJ2-2; D is possibly TRBD1 (6 bases). From germline, CDR1 is SQVTM and CDR2 ANQGSEA. With 4 bases removed from V and 0 bases from J, the gap between germline ends came to 9 bases. The CDR3 covers 14 residues. The CDR3 region has the DNA TGCAGCGTTGGGCAGGGGACGAACACCGGGGAGCTGTTTTTT. This encodes CSVGQGTNTGELFF.

This chain connects TRBV5-1 to TRBJ2-1; maybe TRBD1 (5 bases). Trimming stripped 0 bases from V and 5 bases from J, with 12 bases between. The CDR3 covers 15 residues. Germline V gene sequence: CDR1 SGHRS, CDR2 YFSETQ. The CDR3 spells CASSLGWTLNNEQFF. The CDR3 DNA follows: TGCGCCAGCAGCTTGGGATGGACACTCAACAATGAGCAGTTCTTC.

The sample holds a few counts of this clonotype. The chain has TRBV20-1 and TRBJ2-2; D tentatively reads TRBD1 or TRBD2 (5 bases each). The germline V gene has CDR1 DFQATT and CDR2 SNEGSKA (reference sequence). V dropped 2 bases and J dropped 0 bases, with 16 bases sitting between them. The CDR3 extends over 17 amino acids. The CDR3 loop is CSARRSSGTANTGELFF. CDR3 nucleotide sequence: TGCAGTGCTAGACGCTCGTCCGGGACCGCGAACACCGGGGAGCTGTTTTTT.

This clonotype showed up just a few times. V is TRBV5-6 and J is TRBJ2-2; a weak D match, TRBD1 (5 bases). The CDR3 extends over 17 amino acids. Germline V gives CDR1 SGHDT, CDR2 YYEEEE. Trimming stripped 0 bases from V and 4 bases from J, with 16 bases between. The CDR3 here is CASSLGLDSTPTGELFF. DNA for the CDR3: TGTGCCAGCAGCTTGGGGCTTGACAGTACTCCCACCGGGGAGCTGTTTTTT.

This clonotype was detected a few times. The chain joins TRBV6-5 to TRBJ2-7; a weak D match, TRBD1 (5 bases). With 4 bases removed from V and 3 bases from J, the gap between germline ends came to 16 bases. Looked up from germline, CDR1 is MNHEY and CDR2 is SVGAGI. The CDR3 is made up of 15 amino acids. CDR3 nucleotide sequence: TGTGCCAGCAGTTCTCGACAGTTTAAAGACTACGAGCAGTACTTC. It codes for CASSSRQFKDYEQYF.

In its sample, this clonotype was seen a few times. V gene TRBV19 combines with J gene TRBJ2-7, with TRBD2 identical over 9 bases. Germline CDR1 reads LNHDA; CDR2 reads SQIVND (reference sequence). V lost 5 bases and J lost 3; bases outside the gene matches: 8. This CDR3 comprises 15 residues. CDR3 protein: CASSAALAGNYEQYF. DNA of the CDR3: TGTGCCAGTAGTGCCGCCCTAGCGGGAAACTACGAGCAGTACTTC.

The chain uses TRBV20-1 and TRBJ2-7; 10 nucleotides match TRBD2. Germline assignment: CDR1 DFQATT and CDR2 SNEGSKA (reference sequence). The V and J ends lost 4 bases and 6 bases, in that order; junction bases with no gene match: 9. The CDR3 is made up of 14 amino acids. CDR3 amino acids: CSAKVLAGVPEQYF. DNA for the CDR3: TGCAGTGCTAAAGTTCTAGCGGGAGTGCCCGAGCAGTACTTC.

This clonotype was seen ten or more times. The rearrangement links TRBV12-3 or TRBV12-4 to TRBJ2-1; possibly TRBD1 or TRBD2 for D (5 bases each). The CDR3 spans 14 residues. V lost 6 bases, J lost 8 bases, and 17 bases lay in between. CDR3 loop: CASSPTWGSHEQFF. For the CDR3, the DNA is TGTGCCAGCAGCCCTACATGGGGGTCCCATGAGCAGTTCTTC.

This clonotype has only a few counts. The chain links TRBV5-6 to TRBJ2-7; 7 positions agree with TRBD2. The CDR3 spans 14 residues. V gave up 4 bases and J gave up 3 bases; unmatched junction bases: 7. Germline V gives CDR1 SGHDT, CDR2 YYEEEE. CDR3 sequence reads: CASSRISGGYEQYF. The CDR3 nucleotides read TGTGCCAGCAGCCGGATATCGGGAGGCTACGAGCAGTACTTC.

CDR3 nucleotides: TGCAGTGCTAGACCGCAACTAGCGGGGGGGAACGAGCAGTACTTC. Protein: CSARPQLAGGNEQYF. The V gene is TRBV20-1, the J gene TRBJ2-7; 13 bases agree with TRBD2. The CDR3 extends over 15 amino acids. Germline V CDR1 and CDR2: DFQATT, SNEGSKA (reference sequence). Trimming at V came to 2 bases and at J to 5 bases, leaving 6 bases not matched to a gene.

This clonotype appeared a few times. The rearrangement joins TRBV6-6 to TRBJ2-5; 8 bases are a match to TRBD2. Germline V CDR1 and CDR2: MNHNY, SVGAGI (reference sequence). The CDR3 runs to 13 residues. With 6 bases clipped from V and 5 bases from J, the junction kept 5 bases outside the gene matches. The CDR3 bases are TGTGCCAGCAGCCCGGGACTAGTGGAGACCCAGTACTTC. Translating it yields CASSPGLVETQYF.

V gene TRBV4-1 combines with J gene TRBJ1-6; tentative D call: TRBD1 (5 bases). The CDR3 length is 16 residues. Trimming cost V 0 bases and J 6 bases, with 12 bases left between them. CDR1 and CDR2 from the germline V gene are MGHRA and YSYEKL. The CDR3 coding sequence is TGCGCCAGCAGCCAAGAAGGGGTACGCAGTAATTCACCCCTCCACTTT. Residues: CASSQEGVRSNSPLHF.

This chain uses TRBV19 with TRBJ1-5; D ambiguous. With 3 bases removed from V and 7 bases from J, the gap between germline ends came to 13 bases. The CDR3 totals 14 residues. CDR1 LNHDA and CDR2 SQIVND come from the germline V gene (reference sequence). CDR3 nucleotide sequence: TGTGCCAGTAGTATTTTATTGAATAGCCAGCCCCAGCATTTT. Its translation: CASSILLNSQPQHF.

In this sample, this clonotype turned up a few times. DNA for the CDR3: TGTGCCAGCAGTTTAATTAGCGGGGGCCCTCCCTACGAGCAGTACTTC. Amino acids: CASSLISGGPPYEQYF. The chain uses TRBV27 and TRBJ2-7, with 9 bases fitting TRBD2. Germline-derived CDR1 and CDR2 are MNHEY and SMNVEV (reference sequence). V gave up 2 bases and J gave up 2 bases; unmatched junction bases: 7. The CDR3 is 16 residues long.

This clonotype occurred a few times. The chain recombines TRBV19 with TRBJ2-2; tentatively, D is TRBD1 (6 bases). V was pared by 3 bases and J by 13 bases, with 12 bases between. CDR3 length equals 12 residues. Germline V gene data show CDR1 as LNHDA and CDR2 as SQIVND (reference sequence). CDR3 protein: CASSMGHQGLFF. The CDR3 nucleotides are TGTGCCAGTAGTATGGGACACCAAGGGCTGTTTTTT.

This clonotype was picked up a small number of times. The chain links TRBV11-1 to TRBJ2-4; D uncertain. The CDR3 contains 14 residues. Trimming took off 2 bases at V and 4 bases at J, with 9 bases between the two ends. From germline, CDR1 is SGHAT and CDR2 FQDESV (reference sequence). The CDR3 nucleotides are TGTGCCAGCAGCTTATATCTGGGGAAAAACATTCAGTACTTC. This encodes CASSLYLGKNIQYF.

This clonotype was seen at least ten times. The J gene is TRBJ2-1, the V gene TRBV7-2; TRBD2 aligns across 12 bases. The CDR3 loop spans 16 amino acids. CDR1 and CDR2 from the germline V gene are SGHTA and FQGNSA. Unmatched junction bases numbered 11, after V lost 7 bases and J lost 7 bases. CDR3 residues: CASNQRLAGVSNEQFF. In DNA form, the CDR3 reads TGTGCCAGCAACCAAAGACTAGCGGGAGTCTCAAATGAGCAGTTCTTC.

This clonotype has only a few counts. V is TRBV20-1 and J is TRBJ2-1; maybe TRBD1 (5 bases). The CDR3 has 14 residues. The V end was cut by 6 bases, the J end by 0 bases, with 12 bases between. The germline V gene has CDR1 DFQATT and CDR2 SNEGSKA (reference sequence). In DNA, the CDR3 is TGCAGTGCAAGGGGCGAGTTCTCCTACAATGAGCAGTTCTTC. It translates to CSARGEFSYNEQFF.

The table lists this clonotype with many counts. The genes are TRBV20-1 and TRBJ1-5; a possible D gene is TRBD1 (6 bases). Germline CDR1 and CDR2: DFQATT and SNEGSKA (reference sequence). Deletions cut 4 bases from V and 7 bases from J, with 11 bases between. This CDR3 spans 12 amino acids. CDR3 loop: CSAKGGGQPQHF. The DNA of the CDR3 is TGCAGTGCTAAGGGGGGAGGACAGCCCCAGCATTTT.

This clonotype was counted between two and nine times. This rearrangement joins TRBV21-1 to TRBJ2-1; the D call of TRBD2 is as the table states it, not checked on the DNA. TRBV21-1 is tagged as a pseudogene. This CDR3 has 19 amino acids. CDR3: CASSTGLAGAQTVTNEQFF. The CDR3, as DNA: TGTGCCAGCAGCACTGGACTAGCGGGGGCCCAAACCGTTACGAATGAGCAGTTCTTC.

This clonotype was seen more than once but under ten times. The CDR3 nucleotides are TGCGCCAGCAGCTTGGTTGTGTTGAACACCGGGGAGCTGTTTTTT. Its protein product is CASSLVVLNTGELFF. V gene TRBV5-1 combines with J gene TRBJ2-2; D ambiguous. The V end was cut by 0 bases, the J end by 1 base, with 7 bases between. CDR1 and CDR2 (germline): SGHRS, YFSETQ. The CDR3 sequence is 15 residues long.

This clonotype was detected only a few times. The chain couples TRBV28 to TRBJ2-7; 10 bases line up with TRBD2. Germline values: CDR1 MDHEN, CDR2 SYDVKM. The V and J ends lost 6 bases and 0 bases, in that order; junction bases with no gene match: 11. The CDR3 is made up of 17 amino acids. The CDR3 is CASRASGRDGSSYEQYF. Here the CDR3 DNA reads TGTGCCAGCAGGGCTAGCGGGAGAGACGGCAGCTCCTACGAGCAGTACTTC.

This clonotype was observed a handful of times. This chain uses TRBV20-1 with TRBJ2-3; TRBD2 matches at 9 bases. With 6 bases clipped from V and 1 base from J, the junction kept 8 bases outside the gene matches. The germline CDR1 and CDR2 sequences are DFQATT and SNEGSKA (reference sequence). CDR3 length: 15 residues. The CDR3 loop reads CSAEIAGVGTDTQYF. DNA for the CDR3: TGCAGTGCGGAAATAGCGGGAGTTGGCACAGATACGCAGTATTTT.

Ten or more counts support this clonotype. The V and J genes are TRBV4-1 and TRBJ2-1; TRBD1 matches at 9 bases. After removal of 0 bases from V and 10 bases from J, the junction contained 16 bases not matched to a gene. The CDR3 consists of 18 residues. Germline V lookup: CDR1 MGHRA, CDR2 YSYEKL. CDR3 protein: CASSQDTVGTGWVGEQFF. CDR3 DNA sequence: TGCGCCAGCAGCCAAGATACGGTAGGGACAGGGTGGGTAGGGGAGCAGTTCTTC.

This clonotype turned up a few times. This sequence joins TRBV12-3 or TRBV12-4 and TRBJ2-5; D is perhaps TRBD2 (5 bases). The CDR3 runs to 15 residues. V gave up 7 bases and J gave up 5 bases, with 20 bases separating them. This CDR3 reads CASTPRDFTGETQYF. CDR3 sequence (DNA): TGTGCCAGCACCCCCAGAGATTTCACGGGGGAGACCCAGTACTTC.